Listed below are T cell receptor beta chains from one sample, sequenced in a study of blood T cells in healthy people across ages. MiXCR, applied by TCRdb to the 5' RACE reads, yields one record per CDR3 protein. The sample yields hundreds of thousands of distinct CDR3 sequences, about half seen once. Sequenced: blood. The receptors here all came from a woman in her sixties in good health. Both conserved end residues are part of each CDR3. The D gene is left open where the match is weak. Only some rows state a clone size, as once, few, many or a class for expanded clones.

>TRBJ2-1|many|TRBD2|TRBV5-1
TGCGCCAGCAGCAGCGGGACTAGCGACAACAATGAGCAGTTCTTC
CASSSGTSDNNEQFF
>TRBJ2-5|NA|TRBD1|TRBV2
TGTGCCAGCAGTGATACCGGGACAGTCCAAGAGACCCAGTACTTC
CASSDTGTVQETQYF
>TRBJ2-5|NA|TRBD1|TRBV10-3
TGTGCCATCAGGGGGACAGGCCAAGAGACCCAGTACTTC
CAIRGTGQETQYF
>TRBJ2-5|NA|NA|TRBV20-1
TGCAGTGCTGGGACTGCGGCTCAAGAGACCCAGTACTTC
CSAGTAAQETQYF
>TRBJ2-7|NA|NA|TRBV2
TGTGCCAGCACCCAGCCCAGGGGCCTTCCCCTCTACGAGCAGTACTTC
CASTQPRGLPLYEQYF
>TRBJ2-1|NA|NA|TRBV6-5
TGTGCCAGCAGTTACTCAGTGGGGGGCTATGAGCAGTTCTTC
CASSYSVGGYEQFF
>TRBJ2-3|NA|TRBD2|TRBV4-2
TGTGCCAGCAGCCAAGATGCGAGCGGGAGGTTCGCAGATACGCAGTATTTT
CASSQDASGRFADTQYF
>TRBJ1-1|many|TRBD1|TRBV6-2/TRBV6-3
TGTGCCAGCAGTTACCCCATACGGACAGGCATGAACACTGAAGCTTTCTTT
CASSYPIRTGMNTEAFF
>TRBJ2-3|NA|NA|TRBV7-2
TGTGCCAGCAGCTTAGCGCACAGCACAGATACGCAGTATTTT
CASSLAHSTDTQYF
>TRBJ2-3|few|NA|TRBV10-3
TGTGCCATCAGTGGGACAGCTAGCACAGATACGCAGTATTTT
CAISGTASTDTQYF
>TRBJ1-5|NA|NA|TRBV12-3/TRBV12-4
TGTGCCAGCAGCCCCGCTGCGGGTCAGCCCCAGCATTTT
CASSPAAGQPQHF
>TRBJ2-7|few|TRBD2|TRBV27
TGTGCCAGCAGTCCCGGGACTAGCGGGATCGAGCAGTACTTC
CASSPGTSGIEQYF
>TRBJ1-1|NA|NA|TRBV15
TGTGCCACCAGCAGGGGAATACTAACCAGAAACACTGAAGCTTTCTTT
CATSRGILTRNTEAFF
>TRBJ1-2|NA|NA|TRBV7-3
TGTGCCAGCAGCTCAGACGGCTCCTATGGCTACACCTTC
CASSSDGSYGYTF
>TRBJ1-1|NA|TRBD1|TRBV7-9
TGTGCCAGCAGCAGGGGACAGATCAGTGAAGCTCTCTTT
CASSRGQISEALF
>TRBJ2-7|few|NA|TRBV4-3
TGCGCCAGCAGCCAGTTAAAGGGAGACGAGCAGTACTTC
CASSQLKGDEQYF
>TRBJ1-1|NA|NA|TRBV5-1
TGCGCCAGCAGCCGGGGTTTAGGTCCGAGCACTGAAGCTTTCTTT
CASSRGLGPSTEAFF
>TRBJ2-1|NA|NA|TRBV6-2/TRBV6-3
TGTGCCAGCAGTTACACGGGACGGTACAATGAGCAGTTCTTC
CASSYTGRYNEQFF
>TRBJ2-7|NA|TRBD2|TRBV7-7
TGTGCCAGCAGCTTGAGCCGGGAGGCCCACGAGCAGTACTTC
CASSLSREAHEQYF
>TRBJ2-5|NA|TRBD1|TRBV10-2
TGCGCCAGCAGAAAAATGACAGGGGGTGGAGAGACCCAGTACTTC
CASRKMTGGGETQYF
>TRBJ2-7|few|NA|TRBV7-2
TGTGCCAGCAACTTAGGCGGCGAGCAGTACTTC
CASNLGGEQYF
>TRBJ2-5|NA|TRBD1|TRBV5-1
TGCGCCAGCAGCTTGGTGCCGGGACAGGGGGGCCAAGAGACCCAGTACTTC
CASSLVPGQGGQETQYF
>TRBJ2-1|NA|NA|TRBV12-3/TRBV12-4
TGTGCCAGCAGTTTTCACCAATACAATGAGCAGTTCTTC
CASSFHQYNEQFF
>TRBJ2-7|few|NA|TRBV5-1
TGCGCCAGCAGCTTGCCAGGTAGTGACGAGCAGTACTTC
CASSLPGSDEQYF
>TRBJ1-4|NA|NA|TRBV2
TGTGCCAGCAGGAGCCCTGTTAATGAAAAACTGTTTTTT
CASRSPVNEKLFF
>TRBJ1-1|NA|NA|TRBV2
TGTGCCAGCAGGACACAATCGAACACTGAAGCTTTCTTT
CASRTQSNTEAFF
>TRBJ2-1|NA|NA|TRBV20-1
TGCAGTGCGCAAGCGGACAGCTCCTACAATGAGCAGTTCTTC
CSAQADSSYNEQFF
>TRBJ2-4|once|NA|TRBV7-9
TGTGCCAGCAGCTCGGGGGCAGGAGTCTACAATGAGCAGTACTTC
CASSSGAGVYNEQYF
>TRBJ2-1|once|NA|TRBV27
TGTGCCAGCAGTTCCCGGGGTGGAAGGCAGTTCTTC
CASSSRGGRQFF
>TRBJ1-5|few|NA|TRBV25-1
TGTGCCAGCAGTGAATTTGGGTTTGATAGCAATCAGCCCCAGCATTTT
CASSEFGFDSNQPQHF
>TRBJ2-2|NA|NA|TRBV20-1
TGCAGTGCTAGAGATTACACCGGGGAGCTGTTTTTT
CSARDYTGELFF
>TRBJ1-2|few|NA|TRBV15
TGTGCCACCAGCAGACCCCGGGGGTCGTATGGCTACACCTTC
CATSRPRGSYGYTF
>TRBJ2-7|once|TRBD2|TRBV15
TGTGCCACCAGCAGCCGCAGGACTAGCGAGTACAATGAGCAGTACTTC
CATSSRRTSEYNEQYF
>TRBJ2-7|many|NA|TRBV4-3
TGCGCCAGCAGCCAAACCGGGCTAAAACCCTACGAGCAGTACTTC
CASSQTGLKPYEQYF
>TRBJ2-7|NA|TRBD1|TRBV24-1
TGTGCCACCAGTGGAGCAGGGGGTTCATACGAGCAGTACTTC
CATSGAGGSYEQYF
>TRBJ2-1|NA|NA|TRBV20-1
TGCAGTGCTAGGAGTAGAGAGGGAACGGGTGAGCAGTTCTTC
CSARSREGTGEQFF
>TRBJ2-4|NA|TRBD1|TRBV18
TGTGCCAGCTCCTCCTTCACAGGGGAAAGGTCTAAGCAGTACTTC
CASSSFTGERSKQYF
>TRBJ2-3|NA|TRBD1|TRBV6-1
TGTGCCAGCTCCCGGACAGGGGACCCCACAGATACGCAGTATTTT
CASSRTGDPTDTQYF
>TRBJ1-4|NA|NA|TRBV29-1
TGCAGCGCTAGGGGGATCGGCTCAACTAATGAAAAACTGTTTTTT
CSARGIGSTNEKLFF
>TRBJ1-4|NA|NA|TRBV6-5
TGTGCCAGCAGTTACGGCAGCTTTAATGAAAAACTGTTTTTT
CASSYGSFNEKLFF
>TRBJ2-7|NA|TRBD2|TRBV20-1
TGCAGTGCTGCCGGGACTACTTACACCCATGAGCAGTACTTC
CSAAGTTYTHEQYF
>TRBJ2-5|few|NA|TRBV9
TGTGCCAGCAGCACCCAGATGAGAGAGACCCAGTACTTC
CASSTQMRETQYF
>TRBJ2-3|NA|NA|TRBV12-3/TRBV12-4
TGTGCCAGCAGTTTAAGGTCAAGCAGGGCTAGCACAGATACGCGGTATTTT
CASSLRSSRASTDTRYF
>TRBJ2-3|NA|TRBD2|TRBV20-1
TGCAGTGCTAGGGGACCCCTAGCGGGAGGAATAGATGCGCAGTATTTT
CSARGPLAGGIDAQYF
>TRBJ1-1|NA|NA|TRBV29-1
TGCAGCGGTCAGAGGGATTTAACTGAAGCTTTCTTT
CSGQRDLTEAFF
>TRBJ2-1|NA|NA|TRBV24-1
TGTGCCACCAGTGATTTCAGTGGGCGCGGTCTCTACAATGAGCAGTTCTTC
CATSDFSGRGLYNEQFF
>TRBJ1-5|few|NA|TRBV5-1
TGCGCCAGCAGCCCGGACGGATTCAATCAGCCCCAGCATTTT
CASSPDGFNQPQHF
>TRBJ2-7|NA|NA|TRBV28
TGTGCCAGCCGGAGGGGGCAGGCATCCTACGAGCAGTACTTC
CASRRGQASYEQYF
>TRBJ2-3|NA|NA|TRBV5-1
TGCGCCAGCAGCTACGACAGAAACACAGATACGCAGTATTTT
CASSYDRNTDTQYF
>TRBJ2-1|NA|TRBD2|TRBV6-6
TGTGCCAGCAGGGCCACTAGCGAGGCGCAGTTCTTC
CASRATSEAQFF